A single TCR beta chain is shown here with its context. This CDR3 is built from 9 residues. Trimming removed 8 bases at V and 8 bases at J, with 4 bases between. Per germline, CDR1 MGHDK and CDR2 SYGVNS. These data originate in a study of cytomegalovirus exposure and HLA in healthy donors. In the PCR, 60 Vbeta and 13 Jbeta primers were used. Assay used: immunoSEQ multiplex PCR; TCRdb lists only in-frame clones, some missing. The sample gives 150,000 to 200,000 clones, roughly 70% of which show up once; approximately 1.4% is in the top ten. This clonotype was obtained from a girl aged 10-17 years in good health and CMV-seronegative. Input material: PBMCs. The genes are TRBV25-1 and TRBJ2-1; D gene unclear. The CDR3 DNA is TGTGCCAGCGGAGATGAGCAGTTCTTC. Its translation: CASGDEQFF.